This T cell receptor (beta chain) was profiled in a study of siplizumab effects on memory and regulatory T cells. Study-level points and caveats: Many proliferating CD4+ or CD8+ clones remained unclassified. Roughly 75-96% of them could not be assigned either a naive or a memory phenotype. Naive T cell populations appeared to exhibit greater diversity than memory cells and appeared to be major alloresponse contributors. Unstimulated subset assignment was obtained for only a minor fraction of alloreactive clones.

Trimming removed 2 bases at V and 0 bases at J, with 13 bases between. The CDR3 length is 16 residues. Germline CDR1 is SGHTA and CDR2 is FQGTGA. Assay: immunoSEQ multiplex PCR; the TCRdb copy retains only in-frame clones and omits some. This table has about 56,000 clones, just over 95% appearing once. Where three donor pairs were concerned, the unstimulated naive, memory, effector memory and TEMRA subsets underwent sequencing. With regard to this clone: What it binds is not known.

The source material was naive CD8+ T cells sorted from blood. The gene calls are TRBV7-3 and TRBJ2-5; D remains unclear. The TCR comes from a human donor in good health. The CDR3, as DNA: TGTGCCAGCAGCTTAGGCCCCTTGGGCTACCAAGAGACCCAGTACTTC. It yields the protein CASSLGPLGYQETQYF. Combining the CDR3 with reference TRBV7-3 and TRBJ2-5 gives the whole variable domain GAGVSQTPSNKVTEKGKYVELRCDPISGHTALYWYRQSLGQGPEFLIYFQGTGAADDSGLPNDRFFAVRPEGSVSTLKIQRTERGDSAVYLCASSLGPLGYQETQYFGPGTRLLVL.